The rows below give T cell receptor beta chains drawn from one sample of a study of cytomegalovirus exposure and HLA in healthy donors. Data came from immunoSEQ multiplex PCR; TCRdb stores just in-frame clones and leaves some out. The table lists 120,000 to 150,000 clones, 76% of them singletons. Sequencing was carried out using PBMCs. The receptors were sampled from a man aged 35-49 years in good health and CMV-seronegative. Each CDR3 is given with its conserved first and last residue. D genes are given only for firm matches. The listing skips clone size in some rows; elsewhere it reads once, few, many or a size class.

D gene: TRBD1; J gene: TRBJ2-3; V gene: TRBV29-1; clone size: -; CDR3 protein: CSGYGQAGYTQYF; CDR3 DNA: TGCAGCGGCTACGGACAGGCTGGATATACGCAGTATTTT
D gene: TRBD2; J gene: TRBJ2-5; V gene: TRBV6-5; clone size: once; CDR3 protein: CASSRTSGKETQYF; CDR3 DNA: TGTGCCAGCAGTCGGACTAGCGGGAAAGAGACCCAGTACTTC
D gene: -; J gene: TRBJ1-6; V gene: TRBV27; clone size: -; CDR3 protein: CASSFGRGSPLHF; CDR3 DNA: TGTGCCAGCAGTTTCGGGCGGGGATCACCCCTCCACTTT
D gene: TRBD1; J gene: TRBJ2-7; V gene: TRBV2; clone size: -; CDR3 protein: CASSTGTVPYEQYF; CDR3 DNA: TGTGCCAGCAGTACCGGGACAGTCCCCTACGAGCAGTACTTC
D gene: TRBD2; J gene: TRBJ2-5; V gene: TRBV6-5; clone size: -; CDR3 protein: CASSYSVLAGETQYF; CDR3 DNA: TGTGCCAGCAGTTACTCGGTACTAGCGGGAGAGACCCAGTACTTC
D gene: TRBD1; J gene: TRBJ2-7; V gene: TRBV11-3; clone size: -; CDR3 protein: CASSGQGATQYEQYF; CDR3 DNA: TGTGCCAGCTCGGGGCAGGGGGCCACCCAGTACGAGCAGTACTTC
D gene: -; J gene: TRBJ2-5; V gene: TRBV5-6; clone size: -; CDR3 protein: CASSLGPGQETQYF; CDR3 DNA: TGTGCCAGCAGCTTGGGGCCGGGGCAAGAGACCCAGTACTTC
D gene: -; J gene: TRBJ2-7; V gene: TRBV7-2; clone size: -; CDR3 protein: CASSPYGAYEQYF; CDR3 DNA: TGTGCCAGCAGCCCGTACGGGGCCTACGAGCAGTACTTC
D gene: -; J gene: TRBJ1-1; V gene: TRBV5-4; clone size: many; CDR3 protein: CASSQQGWGPNTEAFF; CDR3 DNA: TGTGCCAGCAGCCAACAAGGGTGGGGCCCGAACACTGAAGCTTTCTTT
D gene: TRBD2; J gene: TRBJ2-1; V gene: TRBV15; clone size: few; CDR3 protein: CATSRGGTGLLKEQFF; CDR3 DNA: TGTGCCACCAGCAGGGGAGGGACTGGCCTACTGAAGGAGCAGTTCTTC
D gene: TRBD1; J gene: TRBJ2-3; V gene: TRBV25-1; clone size: once; CDR3 protein: CATRQGTSTDTQYF; CDR3 DNA: TGTGCCACCCGACAGGGGACTAGCACAGATACGCAGTATTTT
D gene: -; J gene: TRBJ2-2; V gene: TRBV4-1; clone size: -; CDR3 protein: CASSHDDGITGELFF; CDR3 DNA: TGCGCCAGCAGCCACGATGACGGGATTACCGGGGAGCTGTTTTTT
D gene: TRBD1; J gene: TRBJ2-1; V gene: TRBV28; clone size: -; CDR3 protein: CATTDSARGQNEQFF; CDR3 DNA: TGTGCCACCACCGACTCAGCCAGGGGGCAGAATGAGCAGTTCTTC
D gene: TRBD1; J gene: TRBJ2-7; V gene: TRBV7-3; clone size: -; CDR3 protein: CASSPTGGPSYEQYF; CDR3 DNA: TGTGCCAGCAGCCCAACAGGGGGCCCCTCCTACGAGCAGTACTTC
D gene: -; J gene: TRBJ1-2; V gene: TRBV19; clone size: few; CDR3 protein: CASSIDPWGRNYGYTF; CDR3 DNA: TGTGCCAGTAGTATAGATCCGTGGGGCCGGAACTATGGCTACACCTTC
D gene: -; J gene: TRBJ2-2; V gene: TRBV6-5; clone size: -; CDR3 protein: CASSYSFANTGELFF; CDR3 DNA: TGTGCCAGCAGTTATTCGTTCGCGAACACCGGGGAGCTGTTTTTT
D gene: TRBD2; J gene: TRBJ2-7; V gene: TRBV11-2; clone size: -; CDR3 protein: CASSSGLAGGYEQYF; CDR3 DNA: TGTGCCAGCAGCTCCGGACTAGCGGGAGGGTACGAGCAGTACTTC
D gene: TRBD1; J gene: TRBJ2-3; V gene: TRBV6-5; clone size: -; CDR3 protein: CASSYSGQGADTQYF; CDR3 DNA: TGTGCCAGCAGTTACTCGGGACAGGGGGCAGATACGCAGTATTTT
D gene: TRBD2; J gene: TRBJ2-2; V gene: TRBV2; clone size: -; CDR3 protein: CASSDLLGAGGPTTGELFF; CDR3 DNA: TGTGCCAGCAGTGATCTCTTGGGAGCGGGAGGGCCAACGACCGGGGAGCTGTTTTTT
D gene: TRBD2; J gene: TRBJ2-5; V gene: TRBV5-4; clone size: -; CDR3 protein: CASSSSGGPQETQYF; CDR3 DNA: TGTGCCAGCAGCTCAAGCGGGGGGCCTCAAGAGACCCAGTACTTC
D gene: -; J gene: TRBJ2-2; V gene: TRBV6-5; clone size: -; CDR3 protein: CASSRTPNTGELFF; CDR3 DNA: TGTGCCAGCAGCAGGACACCGAACACCGGGGAGCTGTTTTTT
D gene: TRBD2; J gene: TRBJ2-1; V gene: TRBV5-4; clone size: few; CDR3 protein: CASSLAGGRNEQFF; CDR3 DNA: TGTGCCAGCAGCTTAGCGGGGGGGCGCAATGAGCAGTTCTTC
D gene: TRBD2; J gene: TRBJ2-7; V gene: TRBV18; clone size: -; CDR3 protein: CASSPDTGGDYEQYF; CDR3 DNA: TGTGCCAGCTCACCGGACACGGGAGGAGACTACGAGCAGTACTTC
D gene: -; J gene: TRBJ2-1; V gene: TRBV6-6; clone size: once; CDR3 protein: CASSRGASGDEQFF; CDR3 DNA: TGTGCCAGCAGTAGAGGGGCCTCGGGGGATGAGCAGTTCTTC
D gene: -; J gene: TRBJ2-6; V gene: TRBV9; clone size: -; CDR3 protein: CASSVGTPRSGANGLTF; CDR3 DNA: TGTGCCAGCAGCGTAGGGACGCCCCGCTCTGGGGCCAACGGCCTGACTTTC
D gene: TRBD2; J gene: TRBJ2-7; V gene: TRBV6-5; clone size: -; CDR3 protein: CASSYGTSDEQYF; CDR3 DNA: TGTGCCAGCAGCTACGGGACTAGCGACGAGCAGTACTTC
D gene: TRBD2; J gene: TRBJ2-3; V gene: TRBV6-6; clone size: few; CDR3 protein: CASTHQREIITDTQYF; CDR3 DNA: TGTGCCAGCACTCACCAGCGGGAGATAATCACAGATACGCAGTATTTT
D gene: TRBD2; J gene: TRBJ2-7; V gene: TRBV27; clone size: -; CDR3 protein: CASRPLGIAGDPYEQYF; CDR3 DNA: TGTGCCAGCAGGCCCCTTGGGATAGCGGGAGATCCCTACGAGCAGTACTTC
D gene: -; J gene: TRBJ2-1; V gene: TRBV2; clone size: few; CDR3 protein: CASTSGAYNEQFF; CDR3 DNA: TGTGCCAGCACAAGCGGCGCCTACAATGAGCAGTTCTTC
D gene: TRBD1; J gene: TRBJ1-4; V gene: TRBV27; clone size: -; CDR3 protein: CASSPTGVQEKLFF; CDR3 DNA: TGTGCCAGCAGCCCGACAGGGGTACAGGAAAAACTGTTTTTT
D gene: -; J gene: TRBJ1-2; V gene: TRBV7-9; clone size: -; CDR3 protein: CSSSLGHLEGYTF; CDR3 DNA: TGTTCCAGCAGCCTAGGACACTTAGAAGGCTACACCTTC
D gene: TRBD1; J gene: TRBJ1-3; V gene: TRBV2; clone size: -; CDR3 protein: CASSDWTGSSGNTIYF; CDR3 DNA: TGTGCCAGCAGTGATTGGACAGGGAGCTCTGGAAACACCATATATTTT
D gene: -; J gene: TRBJ2-5; V gene: TRBV2; clone size: -; CDR3 protein: CASSSGTPQETQYF; CDR3 DNA: TGTGCCAGCAGCTCCGGGACACCACAAGAGACCCAGTACTTC
D gene: TRBD2; J gene: TRBJ2-1; V gene: TRBV27; clone size: -; CDR3 protein: CASSSGLGYNEQFF; CDR3 DNA: TGTGCCAGCAGTTCGGGACTAGGCTACAATGAGCAGTTCTTC
D gene: TRBD1; J gene: TRBJ2-6; V gene: TRBV29-1; clone size: -; CDR3 protein: CSVEVWDRVTSGANVLTF; CDR3 DNA: TGCAGCGTTGAAGTATGGGACAGGGTAACTTCTGGGGCCAACGTCCTGACTTTC
D gene: TRBD2; J gene: TRBJ2-5; V gene: TRBV28; clone size: -; CDR3 protein: CASHGWTGGETQYF; CDR3 DNA: TGTGCCAGCCATGGGTGGACGGGAGGAGAGACCCAGTACTTC
D gene: TRBD1; J gene: TRBJ2-5; V gene: TRBV5-4; clone size: -; CDR3 protein: CASSLAARGRSETQYF; CDR3 DNA: TGTGCCAGCAGCTTGGCAGCCAGGGGGCGCTCAGAGACCCAGTACTTC
D gene: TRBD1; J gene: TRBJ1-5; V gene: TRBV11-3; clone size: -; CDR3 protein: CTSSIGVYRGQSAQHF; CDR3 DNA: TGTACCAGCAGCATCGGAGTATACAGGGGCCAATCAGCCCAGCATTTT
D gene: TRBD2; J gene: TRBJ2-7; V gene: TRBV4-1; clone size: once; CDR3 protein: CASSPSGGAGYEQYF; CDR3 DNA: TGCGCCAGCAGCCCGAGCGGGGGGGCCGGTTACGAGCAGTACTTC
D gene: -; J gene: TRBJ2-1; V gene: TRBV11-1; clone size: once; CDR3 protein: CASRSGVGNEQFF; CDR3 DNA: TGTGCCAGCAGAAGTGGAGTGGGCAATGAGCAGTTCTTC
D gene: TRBD1; J gene: TRBJ1-2; V gene: TRBV16; clone size: few; CDR3 protein: CASSQTWGQGDYGYTF; CDR3 DNA: TGTGCCAGCAGCCAAACTTGGGGACAGGGGGACTATGGCTACACCTTC
D gene: TRBD2; J gene: TRBJ2-1; V gene: TRBV10-3; clone size: -; CDR3 protein: CAISDSGRGYNEQFF; CDR3 DNA: TGTGCCATCAGTGATAGCGGGAGAGGCTACAATGAGCAGTTCTTC
D gene: -; J gene: TRBJ1-1; V gene: TRBV5-4; clone size: -; CDR3 protein: CASSSTGQSDTEAFF; CDR3 DNA: TGTGCCAGCAGCTCAACTGGACAGTCGGACACTGAAGCTTTCTTT
D gene: -; J gene: TRBJ1-1; V gene: TRBV9; clone size: few; CDR3 protein: CASSGGGEGEAFF; CDR3 DNA: TGTGCCAGCAGCGGAGGAGGGGAAGGTGAAGCTTTCTTT
D gene: -; J gene: TRBJ2-7; V gene: TRBV5-4; clone size: once; CDR3 protein: CASSLELASSYEQYF; CDR3 DNA: TGTGCCAGCAGCTTGGAGTTAGCTAGCTCCTACGAGCAGTACTTC
D gene: -; J gene: TRBJ2-3; V gene: TRBV6-1; clone size: -; CDR3 protein: CASSLDYASTDTQYF; CDR3 DNA: TGTGCCAGCAGTTTGGACTATGCTAGCACAGATACGCAGTATTTT
D gene: TRBD1; J gene: TRBJ2-5; V gene: TRBV27; clone size: -; CDR3 protein: CASSPRDSGKRVGQETQYF; CDR3 DNA: TGTGCCAGCAGTCCTCGGGACAGTGGCAAAAGGGTAGGCCAAGAGACCCAGTACTTC
D gene: TRBD1; J gene: TRBJ1-2; V gene: TRBV11-2; clone size: -; CDR3 protein: CASSLVYLQGASGYTF; CDR3 DNA: TGTGCCAGCAGCTTAGTATATCTCCAGGGGGCGAGTGGCTACACCTTC
D gene: TRBD2; J gene: TRBJ2-3; V gene: TRBV6-5; clone size: once; CDR3 protein: CASSPSGEPTDTQYF; CDR3 DNA: TGTGCCAGCAGTCCTAGCGGGGAGCCCACAGATACGCAGTATTTT
D gene: -; J gene: TRBJ1-5; V gene: TRBV5-8; clone size: few; CDR3 protein: CASSPLRGGQPQHF; CDR3 DNA: TGTGCCAGCAGCCCGCTGCGGGGAGGACAGCCCCAGCATTTT
D gene: -; J gene: TRBJ2-5; V gene: TRBV4-1; clone size: -; CDR3 protein: CASSQGHREETQYF; CDR3 DNA: TGCGCCAGCAGCCAAGGGCACAGGGAAGAGACCCAGTACTTC